What follows are 4 T cell receptor beta chains derived from one specimen sequenced in a study of regulatory T cells in long-lasting Graves disease. The time point denotes: persistent/refractory GD, antithyroid drugs over 5 years with positive TRAb. With RNA extracted from PBMCs as input, the TCR library was made. Combining iRepertoire HTBI primers with Arm-PCR of CDR3 regions, the authors built TCR beta libraries. TCRdb passed the multiplex PCR reads through MiXCR, listing each CDR3 protein once. Among a few hundred thousand distinct CDR3 sequences listed, 20% to 30% were seen once. The material was peripheral blood mononuclear cells (PBMCs), obtained when the disease was refractory, from a patient treated with antithyroid drugs. Receptor source: a female donor with Graves disease.

V is TRBV6-9 and J is TRBJ1-6; the D is unclear. The CDR3 length is 14 residues. The germline gives CDR1 MNHGY, CDR2 SVAAGI. The V gene lost 3 bases and the J gene lost 8 bases, with 11 bases spanning the gap. CDR3 loop: CASSYFRVDSPLHF. The CDR3 DNA reads as TGTGCCAGCAGTTACTTTAGGGTTGATTCACCCCTCCACTTT.

The table lists this clonotype with a few counts. The V gene is TRBV5-1, the J gene TRBJ2-7; D is possibly TRBD2 (5 bases). V lost 0 bases and J 5 bases, leaving 9 bases between the germline ends. This CDR3 spans 13 amino acids. The germline gives CDR1 SGHRS, CDR2 YFSETQ. The CDR3 reads CASSLVLGNEQYF. As DNA, the CDR3 is TGCGCCAGCAGCTTGGTACTCGGGAACGAGCAGTACTTC.

The chain carries TRBV20-1 and TRBJ2-1, with D possibly matching TRBD2 (6 bases). The CDR3 length is 15 residues. Per the germline V gene, CDR1 is DFQATT and CDR2 is SNEGSKA (reference sequence). V was trimmed by 0 bases and J by 3 bases, leaving 12 bases between them. CDR3 DNA sequence: TGCAGTGCTAGAGATCGCTCGGGGGTCTACAATGAGCAGTTCTTC. The encoded protein is CSARDRSGVYNEQFF.

As for this clonotype: Since a far larger clone is one base different, this is likely a read error. The CDR3 sequence is CASGRAIAGAEQYF. CDR3 coding DNA: TGTGCCAGCGGCAGAGCAATAGCGGGAGCCGAGCAGTACTTC. J is TRBJ2-7 and V is TRBV7-9, with TRBD2 matching over 9 bases. The CDR3 covers 14 residues. Trimming removed 8 bases from V and 6 bases from J; junction bases left unmatched: 11. Germline V gene sequence: CDR1 SEHNR, CDR2 FQNEAQ (reference sequence).